Following are 30 T cell receptor beta chains from one sample sequenced in a study of T cell responses to AZD1222 COVID-19 vaccine. Sequenced by immunoSEQ multiplex PCR; TCRdb stores in-frame clones only, minus some. Found here are roughly 110,000 clones, approximately 90% of them singletons; the top ten hold roughly 21%. The sample was peripheral blood, taken on day 0 of AZD1222 vaccination. All receptors derive from an adult in good health.

This clone was found once. The chain combines TRBV18 with TRBJ1-5, with a weak D call TRBD1 (5 bases). Germline CDR1 is KGHSH and CDR2 is LQKENI. The CDR3 extends over 14 amino acids. Between the trimmed V and J ends, which lost 3 bases and 2 bases, there was a span of 8 bases. The CDR3 reads CASSPIRGNQPQHF. The CDR3 coding sequence is TGTGCCAGCTCACCGATCAGGGGCAATCAGCCCCAGCATTTT.

The chain couples TRBV12-3 or TRBV12-4 to TRBJ1-4, with D perhaps matching TRBD1 (5 bases). The CDR3 extends over 13 amino acids. V was clipped by 8 bases and J by 8 bases, with 15 bases between them. CDR3 sequence reads: CASSGLDREKLFF. The DNA of the CDR3 is TGTGCCAGCTCGGGACTAGACAGAGAAAAACTGTTTTTT.

The J gene is TRBJ1-1, the V gene TRBV6-5, with 9 bases identical to TRBD1. The CDR3 loop spans 14 amino acids. The junction had 14 bases not matched to a gene; V was cut back by 7 bases and J by 11 bases. Germline-derived CDR1 and CDR2 are MNHEY and SVGAGI. The CDR3 sequence: CASTRDRVSVGAFF. The CDR3 DNA reads TGTGCCAGCACAAGGGACAGGGTATCGGTTGGGGCTTTCTTT.

The chain employs TRBV7-8 and TRBJ2-1; D not certain. Germline CDR1 SGHVS, CDR2 FQNEAQ. Trimming removed 0 bases at V and 4 bases at J, with 10 bases between. The length of the CDR3 is 15 residues. CDR3 amino acids: CASSLALSGYNEQFF. CDR3 coding DNA: TGTGCCAGCAGCTTAGCGCTGTCTGGGTACAATGAGCAGTTCTTC.

The chain carries TRBV29-1 and TRBJ2-3, with TRBD2 identical over 12 bases. Trimming cost V 1 base and J 6 bases; bases outside gene matches: 5. Germline V gives CDR1 SQVTM, CDR2 ANQGSEA. This CDR3 region has 15 residues. In DNA, the CDR3 is TGCAGCGTTGAAGGGCTAGCGGGGGGGTTCGATACGCAGTATTTT. It yields the protein CSVEGLAGGFDTQYF.

This clone has a single count. This chain joins TRBV7-9 and TRBJ1-4; TRBD1 might be the D (6 bases). There are 14 residues in the CDR3. V gave up 3 bases and J gave up 5 bases, with 10 bases separating them. In germline, CDR1 is SEHNR, CDR2 FQNEAQ (reference sequence). CDR3 amino acids: CASSFKGGNEKLFF. The CDR3 bases are TGTGCCAGCAGCTTCAAGGGGGGGAATGAAAAACTGTTTTTT.

V gene TRBV10-3 combines with J gene TRBJ1-2; maybe TRBD1 (5 bases). Germline V gives CDR1 ENHRY, CDR2 SYGVKD. The ends were cut back, 0 bases at V and 8 bases at J, with 13 bases in the middle. The CDR3 length is 14 residues. The CDR3 DNA reads TGTGCCATCAGTGAGTCTCGGGGGTCAATAGGCTACACCTTC. Translating it yields CAISESRGSIGYTF.

This sequence joins TRBV15 and TRBJ2-3; 9 bases line up with TRBD2. Germline V gene lookup returns CDR1 LNHNV and CDR2 YYDKDF (reference sequence). V dropped 0 bases and J dropped 4; count of bases not matched to a gene: 14. The CDR3 has 19 amino acids. The CDR3 here is CATSRDTVAAGGRSDTQYF. CDR3 nucleotide sequence: TGTGCCACCAGCAGAGATACGGTTGCCGCGGGGGGGAGGTCAGATACGCAGTATTTT.

The rearrangement uses TRBV7-9 and TRBJ1-6; a weak D match, TRBD1 (6 bases). V lost 1 base to trimming and J lost 0 bases, with 10 bases between them. The CDR3 sequence is 17 residues long. The germline V gene has CDR1 SEHNR and CDR2 FQNEAQ (reference sequence). The CDR3 DNA reads TGTGCCAGCAGCTTAGGGACAGCTAACTCCTATAATTCACCCCTCCACTTT. This encodes CASSLGTANSYNSPLHF.

The chain links TRBV12-3 or TRBV12-4 to TRBJ2-7, with D uncertain. The CDR3 has 12 residues. Between the trimmed V and J ends, which lost 10 bases and 3 bases, there was a span of 13 bases. CDR3 sequence: CANSDGRYEQYF. The CDR3 DNA sequence: TGTGCCAACTCGGACGGCCGCTACGAGCAGTACTTC.

In DNA, the CDR3 is TGTGCCAGCAGCATCAGGGATACCGGGGAGCTGTTTTTT. This encodes CASSIRDTGELFF. The chain is built from TRBV12-3 or TRBV12-4 and TRBJ2-2, with a possible D match to TRBD1 (5 bases). This CDR3 region has 13 residues. The germline V and J ends were trimmed by 6 bases and 5 bases, with 10 bases remaining between them.

The V call is TRBV9, the J call TRBJ1-2; D uncertain. Germline V CDR1 and CDR2: SGDLS, YYNGEE. The CDR3 totals 12 residues. Trimming removed 2 bases at V and 3 bases at J, with 5 bases between. CDR3: CASSVPHYGYTF. As DNA, the CDR3 is TGTGCCAGCAGCGTCCCCCACTATGGCTACACCTTC. The variable domain in full, with the rest retrieved from reference TRBV9 and TRBJ1-2, is DSGVTQTPKHLITATGQRVTLRCSPRSGDLSVYWYQQSLDQGLQFLIQYYNGEERAKGNILERFSAQQFPDLHSELNLSSLELGDSALYFCASSVPHYGYTFGSGTRLTVV.

This clone was picked up one time. The chain employs TRBV10-2 and TRBJ2-6; 7 bases align to TRBD1. Germline assignment: CDR1 WSHSY and CDR2 SAAADI. CDR3 length: 14 amino acids. With V trimmed by 10 bases and J by 3 bases, 6 bases remained unmatched. CDR3 nucleotides: TGCGCCACCGCTGACAGGGATGGGGCCAACGTCCTGACTTTC. Amino acids: CATADRDGANVLTF.

The chain links TRBV5-4 to TRBJ1-5; D gene unclear. The V end lost 0 bases, the J end lost 4 bases, and 2 bases lay between the germline ends. The CDR3 runs to 12 residues. Germline V gives CDR1 SGHNT, CDR2 YYREEE (reference sequence). The CDR3 loop reads CASSLENQPQHF. The CDR3 nucleotides read TGTGCCAGCAGCTTGGAAAATCAGCCCCAGCATTTT.

The V and J genes are TRBV7-2 and TRBJ2-7; D unresolved. V was pared by 2 bases and J by 3 bases, with 14 bases between. Germline CDR1 reads SGHTA; CDR2 reads FQGNSA. The CDR3 contains 15 residues. CDR3 DNA sequence: TGTGCCAGCAGCTTAACCCCCCGGGCTTTCTACGAGCAGTACTTC. Encoded protein: CASSLTPRAFYEQYF. Variable domain in full (rest from reference TRBV7-2 and TRBJ2-7): GAGVSQSPSNKVTEKGKDVELRCDPISGHTALYWYRQSLGQGLEFLIYFQGNSAPDKSGLPSDRFSAERTGGSVSTLTIQRTQQEDSAVYLCASSLTPRAFYEQYFGPGTRLTVT.

V and J are TRBV7-3 and TRBJ1-6; D perhaps matches TRBD1 (5 bases). Germline assignment: CDR1 SGHTA and CDR2 FQGTGA. V lost 1 base and J 11 bases, leaving 9 bases between the germline ends. The CDR3 totals 13 residues. The CDR3 region is CASSLRLQAPLHF. In DNA, the CDR3 is TGTGCCAGCAGCTTAAGACTACAGGCACCCCTCCACTTT.

This chain connects TRBV10-2 to TRBJ2-5, with D perhaps TRBD2 (6 bases). CDR1 is WSHSY, CDR2 SAAADI, per germline. The CDR3 totals 15 residues. V was cut by 3 bases and J by 2 bases, with 13 bases left in between. This chain's CDR3 is CASSDPGDPQETQYF. DNA of the CDR3: TGCGCCAGCAGTGACCCGGGGGACCCTCAAGAGACCCAGTACTTC.

The chain recombines TRBV6-2 or TRBV6-3 with TRBJ1-1; tentatively, D is TRBD1 (5 bases). Germline values: CDR1 MNHEY, CDR2 SVGEGT. The CDR3 extends over 15 amino acids. V was trimmed by 5 bases and J by 1 base, leaving 14 bases between them. CDR3 nucleotide sequence: TGTGCCAGCAGTCCAACGCGGACACCGAACACTGAAGCTTTCTTT. It translates to CASSPTRTPNTEAFF.

The chain uses TRBV5-4 and TRBJ2-1; TRBD2 aligns across 8 bases. V gave up 1 base and J gave up 3 bases; unmatched junction bases: 3. This CDR3 region has 15 residues. Germline values: CDR1 SGHNT, CDR2 YYREEE (reference sequence). CDR3 residues: CASSLTGGDYNEQFF. DNA for the CDR3: TGTGCCAGCAGCTTGACGGGGGGGGACTACAATGAGCAGTTCTTC.

This chain connects TRBV7-9 to TRBJ2-7, with 14 bases matching TRBD2. Trimming cost V 5 bases and J 5 bases; bases outside gene matches: 5. The CDR3 extends over 15 amino acids. CDR1 SEHNR and CDR2 FQNEAQ come from the germline V gene (reference sequence). CDR3 nucleotide sequence: TGTGCCAGCAGCCGGACTAGCGGGGGGATGAACGAGCAGTACTTC. Encoded protein: CASSRTSGGMNEQYF.

This chain connects TRBV30 to TRBJ1-1; unclear D gene. In germline, CDR1 is GTSNPN, CDR2 SVGIG (reference sequence). The CDR3 is 13 amino acids. V was clipped by 6 bases and J by 4 bases, with 15 bases between them. Here the CDR3 DNA reads TGTGCCTGCCGCCCTAACTTGTTCACTGAAGCTTTCTTT. Translating it yields CACRPNLFTEAFF.

This clone was seen only once. The genes are TRBV19 and TRBJ1-2, with 9 bases that match TRBD1. After removal of 6 bases from V and 8 bases from J, the junction contained 16 bases not matched to a gene. This CDR3 region has 16 residues. From germline, CDR1 is LNHDA and CDR2 SQIVND (reference sequence). CDR3 bases: TGTGCCAGTAGGAAGACACCAGGGACAGGGCCGCACGGCTACACCTTC. Encoded protein: CASRKTPGTGPHGYTF.

The chain uses TRBV5-6 and TRBJ1-6; D gene unclear. This CDR3 has 15 amino acids. The germline V and J ends were trimmed by 1 base and 6 bases, with 11 bases remaining between them. Germline CDR1 is SGHDT and CDR2 is YYEEEE. CDR3 region: CASSLLVAGNSPLHF. In DNA form, the CDR3 reads TGTGCCAGCAGCTTGTTGGTGGCAGGTAATTCACCCCTCCACTTT.

This chain joins TRBV5-6 and TRBJ1-4; no clear D. Germline loops: CDR1 SGHDT, CDR2 YYEEEE. The ends were cut back, 4 bases at V and 2 bases at J, with 21 bases in the middle. CDR3 length: 18 residues. The CDR3 spells CASSPGPHFKATNEKLFF. Written as DNA, the CDR3 is TGTGCCAGCAGCCCCGGGCCTCATTTTAAAGCGACTAATGAAAAACTGTTTTTT.

The chain joins TRBV23-1 to TRBJ1-2, with 9 bases fitting TRBD1. TRBV23-1 is an open reading frame, and its role is uncertain. This CDR3 region has 22 residues. V was clipped by 0 bases and J by 7 bases; unmatched bases: 27. CDR3 sequence: CASSQSSFQGDRVWPSRIGYTF. For the CDR3, the DNA is TGCGCCAGCAGTCAATCGTCTTTTCAGGGGGACAGGGTATGGCCCTCTCGTATTGGCTACACCTTC.

The chain has TRBV7-8 and TRBJ2-7, with a possible D match to TRBD2 (5 bases). Trimming cost V 2 bases and J 1 base, with 21 bases left between them. The V gene's germline CDR1 is SGHVS and CDR2 FQNEAQ. CDR3 length equals 18 residues. The CDR3 protein is CASSLIKASRRVSYEQYF. CDR3 in DNA: TGTGCCAGCAGCTTAATAAAGGCTTCAAGGCGGGTGTCCTACGAGCAGTACTTC.

The rearrangement links TRBV5-1 to TRBJ1-1; D not certain. The CDR3 extends over 14 amino acids. From germline, CDR1 is SGHRS and CDR2 YFSETQ. V gave up 0 bases and J gave up 3 bases, with 9 bases separating them. The CDR3: CASSLARRDTEAFF. The CDR3 DNA follows: TGCGCCAGCAGCTTGGCCCGGAGGGACACTGAAGCTTTCTTT.

The J gene is TRBJ2-7, the V gene TRBV28; D not resolved. Germline CDR1 reads MDHEN; CDR2 reads SYDVKM. The CDR3 contains 11 residues. Trimming removed 6 bases from V and 2 bases from J, with 5 bases in between. CDR3 sequence reads: CASRGPYEQYF. The CDR3 coding sequence is TGTGCCAGCAGGGGCCCCTACGAGCAGTACTTC.

The chain recombines TRBV5-1 with TRBJ2-1; D assignment may be TRBD1 or TRBD2 (6 bases each). Germline loops: CDR1 SGHRS, CDR2 YFSETQ. CDR3 size: 15 residues. The V gene lost 1 base and the J gene lost 7 bases, with 15 bases spanning the gap. The CDR3 DNA is TGCGCCAGCAGCTTGATTTGGGGGGCTAATAATGAGCAGTTCTTC. Translated: CASSLIWGANNEQFF.

The CDR3 nucleotides are TGTGCCAGCAGTGGGACAGGGGTGGGCAATCAGCCCCAGCATTTT. Its translation is CASSGTGVGNQPQHF. The chain is built from TRBV2 and TRBJ1-5, with TRBD1 matching over 9 bases. Germline CDR1 reads SNHLY; CDR2 reads FYNNEI. This CDR3 spans 15 amino acids. J gave up 2 bases and V 4 bases, and 3 bases lay outside the gene matches.